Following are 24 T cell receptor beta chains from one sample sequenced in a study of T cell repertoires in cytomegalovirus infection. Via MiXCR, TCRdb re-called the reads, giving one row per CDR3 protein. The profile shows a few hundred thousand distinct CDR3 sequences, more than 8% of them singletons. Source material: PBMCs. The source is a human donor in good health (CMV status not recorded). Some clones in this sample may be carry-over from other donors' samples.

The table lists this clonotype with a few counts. The CDR3 here is CASSTGTGFGVEYF. The CDR3 DNA is TGTGCCAGCAGCACCGGGACAGGGTTTGGGGTTGAGTACTTC. This chain links TRBV12-3 or TRBV12-4 with TRBJ2-4, with 9 bases fitting TRBD1. V lost 6 bases to trimming and J lost 14 bases; unmatched junction nucleotides: 14. CDR3 length: 14 residues.

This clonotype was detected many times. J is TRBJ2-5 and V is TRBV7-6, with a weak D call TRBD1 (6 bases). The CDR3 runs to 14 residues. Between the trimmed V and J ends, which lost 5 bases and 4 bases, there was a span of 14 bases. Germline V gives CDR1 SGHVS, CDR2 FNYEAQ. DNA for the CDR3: TGTGCCAGCAGCCCCGCCCCAGGGGTAGAGACCCAGTACTTC. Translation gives CASSPAPGVETQYF.

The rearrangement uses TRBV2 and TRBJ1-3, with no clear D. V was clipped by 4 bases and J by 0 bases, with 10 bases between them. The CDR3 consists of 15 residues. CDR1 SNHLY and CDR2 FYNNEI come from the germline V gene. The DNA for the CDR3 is TGTGCCAGCAGTGTTCCGGGGAACTCTGGAAACACCATATATTTT. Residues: CASSVPGNSGNTIYF.

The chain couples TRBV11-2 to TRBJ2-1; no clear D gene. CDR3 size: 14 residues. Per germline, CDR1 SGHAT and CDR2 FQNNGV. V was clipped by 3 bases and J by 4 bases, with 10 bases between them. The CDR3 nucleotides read TGTGCCAGCAGCTTTGAGGCCGGATACAATGAGCAGTTCTTC. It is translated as CASSFEAGYNEQFF.

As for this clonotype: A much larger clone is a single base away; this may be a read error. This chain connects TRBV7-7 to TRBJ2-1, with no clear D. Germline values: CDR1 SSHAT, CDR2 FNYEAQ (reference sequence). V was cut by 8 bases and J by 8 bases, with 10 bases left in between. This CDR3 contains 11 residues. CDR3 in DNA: TGTGCCAGCGGGAACAGCTATGAGCAGTTCTTC. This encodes CASGNSYEQFF. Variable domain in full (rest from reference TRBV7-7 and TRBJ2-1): GAGVSQSPRYKVTKRGQDVTLRCDPISSHATLYWYQQALGQGPEFLTYFNYEAQPDKSGLPSDRFSAERPEGSISTLTIQRTEQRDSAMYRCASGNSYEQFFGPGTRLTVL.

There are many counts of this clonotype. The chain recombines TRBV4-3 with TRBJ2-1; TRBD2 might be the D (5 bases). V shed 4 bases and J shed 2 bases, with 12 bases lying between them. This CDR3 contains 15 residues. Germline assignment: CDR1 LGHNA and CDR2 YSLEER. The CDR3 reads CASSPMAAAYNEQFF. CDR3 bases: TGCGCCAGCAGCCCGATGGCAGCGGCCTACAATGAGCAGTTCTTC.

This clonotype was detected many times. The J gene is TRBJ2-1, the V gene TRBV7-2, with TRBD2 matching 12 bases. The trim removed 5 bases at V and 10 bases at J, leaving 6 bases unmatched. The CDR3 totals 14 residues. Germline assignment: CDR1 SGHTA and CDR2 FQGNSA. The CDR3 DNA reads TGTGCCAGCAGCCGACTAGCGGGGGCGCGGGAGCAGTTCTTC. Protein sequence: CASSRLAGAREQFF.

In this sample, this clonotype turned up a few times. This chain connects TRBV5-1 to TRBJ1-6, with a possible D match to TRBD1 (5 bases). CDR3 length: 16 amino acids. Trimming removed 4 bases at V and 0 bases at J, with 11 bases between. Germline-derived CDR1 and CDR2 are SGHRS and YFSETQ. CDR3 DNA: TGCGCCAGCAGCGAGGGACGGGGCTCCTATAATTCACCCCTCCACTTT. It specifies CASSEGRGSYNSPLHF. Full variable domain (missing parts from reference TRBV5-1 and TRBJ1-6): KAGVTQTPRYLIKTRGQQVTLSCSPISGHRSVSWYQQTPGQGLQFLFEYFSETQRNKGNFPGRFSGRQFSNSRSEMNVSTLELGDSALYLCASSEGRGSYNSPLHFGNGTRLTVT.

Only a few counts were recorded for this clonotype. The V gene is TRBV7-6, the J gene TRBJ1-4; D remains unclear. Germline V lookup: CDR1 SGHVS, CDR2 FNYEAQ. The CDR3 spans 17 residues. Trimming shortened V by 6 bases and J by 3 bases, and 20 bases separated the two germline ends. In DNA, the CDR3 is TGTGCCAGCAGAAATTTGCGGAGCGGGTCGGCTAATGAAAAACTGTTTTTT. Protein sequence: CASRNLRSGSANEKLFF.

CDR3 protein: CASSIDLFSREETQYF. CDR3 in DNA: TGTGCCAGTAGTATAGATCTTTTCTCCCGCGAAGAGACCCAGTACTTC. J is TRBJ2-5 and V is TRBV19; D is unresolved. V lost 0 bases to trimming and J lost 3 bases, with 14 bases between them. Per germline, CDR1 LNHDA and CDR2 SQIVND (reference sequence). The CDR3 extends over 16 amino acids.

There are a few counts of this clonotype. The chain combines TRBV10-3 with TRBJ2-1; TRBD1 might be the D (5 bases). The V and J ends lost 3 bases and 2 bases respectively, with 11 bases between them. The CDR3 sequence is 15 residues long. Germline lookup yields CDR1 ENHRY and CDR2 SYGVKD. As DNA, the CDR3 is TGTGCCATCAGTGACAGGGAAAGTCCCTACAATGAGCAGTTCTTC. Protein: CAISDRESPYNEQFF.

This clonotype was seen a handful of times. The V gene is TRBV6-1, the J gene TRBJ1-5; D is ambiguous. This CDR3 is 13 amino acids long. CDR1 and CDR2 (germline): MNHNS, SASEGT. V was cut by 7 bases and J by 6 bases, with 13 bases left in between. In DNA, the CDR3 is TGTGCCAGCACCAGAGTCCCCATTCAGCCCCAGCATTTT. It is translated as CASTRVPIQPQHF.

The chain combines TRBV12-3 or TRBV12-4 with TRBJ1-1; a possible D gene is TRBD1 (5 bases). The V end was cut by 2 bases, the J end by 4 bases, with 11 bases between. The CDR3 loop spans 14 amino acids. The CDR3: CASSLSGRVTEAFF. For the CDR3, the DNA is TGTGCCAGCAGTTTATCGGGCAGGGTCACTGAAGCTTTCTTT.

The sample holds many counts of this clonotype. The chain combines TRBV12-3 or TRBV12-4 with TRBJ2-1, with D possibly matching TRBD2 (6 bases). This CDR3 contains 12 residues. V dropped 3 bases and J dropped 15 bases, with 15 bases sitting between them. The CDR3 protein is CASSFGGTDRFF. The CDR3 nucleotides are TGTGCCAGCAGTTTCGGCGGGACCGATAGGTTCTTC.

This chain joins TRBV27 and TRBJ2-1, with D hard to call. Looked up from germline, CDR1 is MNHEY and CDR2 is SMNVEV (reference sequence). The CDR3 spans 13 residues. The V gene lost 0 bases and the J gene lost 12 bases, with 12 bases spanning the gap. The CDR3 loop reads CASSLSTGWWQFF. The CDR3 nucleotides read TGTGCCAGCAGTTTATCGACCGGGTGGTGGCAGTTCTTC.

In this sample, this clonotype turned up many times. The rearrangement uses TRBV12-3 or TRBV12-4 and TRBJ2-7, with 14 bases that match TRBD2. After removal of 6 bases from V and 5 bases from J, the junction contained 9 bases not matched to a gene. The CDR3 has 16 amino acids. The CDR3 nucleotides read TGTGCCAGCAGCCTCGCCGGGACTAGCGGGAGAAACGAGCAGTACTTC. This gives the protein CASSLAGTSGRNEQYF.

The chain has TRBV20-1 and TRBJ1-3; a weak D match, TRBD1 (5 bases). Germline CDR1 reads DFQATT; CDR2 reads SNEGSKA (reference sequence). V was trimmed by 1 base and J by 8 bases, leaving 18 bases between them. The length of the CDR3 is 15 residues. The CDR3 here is CSARVGQPSSDTIYF. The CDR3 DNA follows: TGCAGTGCTAGAGTGGGGCAGCCAAGTTCGGACACCATATATTTT.

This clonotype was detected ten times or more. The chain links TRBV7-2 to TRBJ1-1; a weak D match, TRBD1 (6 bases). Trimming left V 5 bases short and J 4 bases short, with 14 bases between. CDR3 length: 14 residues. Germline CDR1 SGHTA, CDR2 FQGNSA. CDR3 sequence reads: CASSLKQGGTEAFF. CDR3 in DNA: TGTGCCAGCAGCCTGAAACAGGGAGGCACTGAAGCTTTCTTT.

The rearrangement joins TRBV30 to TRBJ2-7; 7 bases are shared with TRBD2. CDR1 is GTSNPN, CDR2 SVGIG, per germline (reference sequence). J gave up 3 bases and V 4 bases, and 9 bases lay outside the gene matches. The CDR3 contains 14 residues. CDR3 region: CAWKVSQRGYEQYF. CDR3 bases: TGTGCCTGGAAAGTGAGTCAGCGGGGCTACGAGCAGTACTTC.

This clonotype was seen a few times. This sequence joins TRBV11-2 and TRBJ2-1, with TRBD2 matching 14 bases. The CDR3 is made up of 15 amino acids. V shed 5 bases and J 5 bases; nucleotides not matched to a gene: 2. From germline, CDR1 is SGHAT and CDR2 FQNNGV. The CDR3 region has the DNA TGTGCCAGCAGCCAGACTAGCGGGAGGGACAATGAGCAGTTCTTC. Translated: CASSQTSGRDNEQFF.

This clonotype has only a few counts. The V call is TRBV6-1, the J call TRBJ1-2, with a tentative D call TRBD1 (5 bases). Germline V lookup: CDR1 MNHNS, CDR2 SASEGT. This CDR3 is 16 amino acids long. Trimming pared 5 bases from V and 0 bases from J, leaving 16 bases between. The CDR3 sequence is CASSHLPDTTNYGYTF. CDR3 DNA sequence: TGTGCCAGCAGTCACTTACCGGACACAACTAACTATGGCTACACCTTC.

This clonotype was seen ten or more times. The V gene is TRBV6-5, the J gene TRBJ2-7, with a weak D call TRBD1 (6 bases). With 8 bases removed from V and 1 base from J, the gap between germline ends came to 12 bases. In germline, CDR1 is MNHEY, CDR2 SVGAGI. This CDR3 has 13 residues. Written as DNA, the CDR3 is TGTGCCAGCCACAGGGCGAGTTCCTACGAGCAGTACTTC. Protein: CASHRASSYEQYF.

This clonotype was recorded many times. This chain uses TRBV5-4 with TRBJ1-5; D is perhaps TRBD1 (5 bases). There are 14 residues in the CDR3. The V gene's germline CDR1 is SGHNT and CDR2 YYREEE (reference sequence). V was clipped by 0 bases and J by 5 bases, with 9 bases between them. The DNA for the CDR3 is TGTGCCAGCAGCTTGGAAGGCAGGGATCAGCCCCAGCATTTT. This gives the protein CASSLEGRDQPQHF.

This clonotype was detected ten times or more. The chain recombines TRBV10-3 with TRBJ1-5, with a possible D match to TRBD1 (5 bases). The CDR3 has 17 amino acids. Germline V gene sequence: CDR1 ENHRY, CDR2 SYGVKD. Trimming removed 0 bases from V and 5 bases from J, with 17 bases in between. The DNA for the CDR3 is TGTGCCATCAGTGAGTCGATTGTCAGGGATACCTATCAGCCCCAGCATTTT. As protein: CAISESIVRDTYQPQHF.